The T cell receptor (beta chain) under discussion was sequenced for a study of control samples from healthy donors and cancer patients. This clone was seen just once. The germline V gene encodes CDR1 SGHRS and CDR2 YFSETQ. The CDR3 sequence is 15 residues long. V lost 2 bases and J lost 8, with 16 bases in between. TCRdb's copy holds only in-frame clones and misses some; the assay was immunoSEQ multiplex PCR. The sample holds 150,000 to 200,000 clones, 91% seen once. This clonotype originated in a woman aged 40 to 49 in good health. The chain is built from TRBV5-1 and TRBJ1-4; D gene uncertain. The sample consisted of blood. Here the CDR3 DNA reads TGCGCCAGCAGCTTTTCTCCCGGGCCCACCGAAAAACTGTTTTTT. Its translation: CASSFSPGPTEKLFF.